Below, 22 T cell receptor beta chains from the same sample are listed, as sequenced in a study of CD8+ T cells in alopecia areata. RNA extraction and reverse transcription yielded cDNA as sequencing template. Measured with immunoSEQ multiplex PCR; TCRdb has only the in-frame clones, and not every one. The sample has around 34,000 clones; roughly 53% are singletons. The sequenced material came from NKG2D-high CD8+ T cells sorted from blood. These receptors originate from a human donor with alopecia areata.

This chain links TRBV5-1 with TRBJ2-7, with TRBD2 matching over 11 bases. Germline CDR1 and CDR2: SGHRS and YFSETQ. With V trimmed by 2 bases and J by 6 bases, 4 bases remained unmatched. The CDR3 totals 14 residues. The CDR3: CASSFSGGALEQYF. CDR3 nucleotide sequence: TGCGCCAGCAGCTTTAGCGGGGGGGCCCTCGAGCAGTACTTC. Supplemented by reference TRBV5-1 and TRBJ2-7, the full variable domain reads KAGVTQTPRYLIKTRGQQVTLSCSPISGHRSVSWYQQTPGQGLQFLFEYFSETQRNKGNFPGRFSGRQFSNSRSEMNVSTLELGDSALYLCASSFSGGALEQYFGPGTRLTVT.

This chain links TRBV7-9 with TRBJ2-7; D remains unclear. Trimming shortened V by 4 bases and J by 4 bases, and 11 bases separated the two germline ends. The germline V gene encodes CDR1 SEHNR and CDR2 FQNEAQ (reference sequence). The CDR3 has 13 residues. The CDR3 coding sequence is TGTGCCAGCAGCTCTGGGTTGGCTTACGAGCAGTACTTC. Its protein is CASSSGLAYEQYF.

The table lists this clone with a few counts. This chain connects TRBV12-5 to TRBJ2-7; D could derive from TRBD1 or TRBD2 (5 bases each). The CDR3 is 14 amino acids. The germline V gene has CDR1 LGHNT and CDR2 FRNRAP. Trimming stripped 10 bases from V and 6 bases from J, with 22 bases between. The DNA for the CDR3 is TGTGCTACCTTTTGGCGGTGGGGGAGCCTCGAGCAGTACTTC. Its protein product is CATFWRWGSLEQYF.

The V call is TRBV6-5, the J call TRBJ2-1; D may be TRBD2 (6 bases). CDR1 is MNHEY and CDR2 is SVGAGI in the germline V gene. V gave up 5 bases and J gave up 10 bases, with 21 bases separating them. This CDR3 is 15 amino acids long. The CDR3, as DNA: TGTGCCAGCAGTCCAGACCCGCAGGGACTTTTCGAGCAGTTCTTC. This encodes CASSPDPQGLFEQFF.

The chain links TRBV27 to TRBJ2-4, with TRBD1 identical over 7 bases. V lost 5 bases and J lost 8; bases outside the gene matches: 9. The CDR3 extends over 14 amino acids. The germline V gene encodes CDR1 MNHEY and CDR2 SMNVEV (reference sequence). Here the CDR3 DNA reads TGTGCCAGCAGTCTTTCAGGGGGTAGCTACATTCAGTACTTC. It codes for CASSLSGGSYIQYF.

The V and J genes are TRBV5-4 and TRBJ2-7, with 12 nucleotides matching TRBD2. This CDR3 comprises 17 residues. Unmatched junction bases numbered 6, after V lost 0 bases and J lost 2 bases. CDR1 is SGHNT and CDR2 is YYREEE in the germline V gene (reference sequence). CDR3 nucleotides: TGTGCCAGCAGCTTGGCCGGGACTAGCGGGCTTCCCTACGAGCAGTACTTC. Translated: CASSLAGTSGLPYEQYF.

The chain uses TRBV9 and TRBJ1-3; possible D gene TRBD1, 5 bases. The CDR3 is 15 amino acids. Germline assignment: CDR1 SGDLS and CDR2 YYNGEE. V was shortened by 3 bases and J by 7 bases, with 17 bases between the two germline ends. The CDR3 coding sequence is TGTGCCAGCAGCGGAAGCAGGGTACTGGGGAACACCATATATTTT. It encodes CASSGSRVLGNTIYF.

This clone occurred a few times. V is TRBV7-9 and J is TRBJ2-7, with 9 bases aligning to TRBD1. The CDR3 runs 11 residues. The junction had 5 bases not matched to a gene; V was cut back by 5 bases and J by 12 bases. Germline-derived CDR1 and CDR2 are SEHNR and FQNEAQ (reference sequence). The CDR3 DNA is TGTGCCAGCAGCCCAGGACAGGGGAGGTACTTC. Its protein is CASSPGQGRYF.

This clone was counted between two and nine times. The chain combines TRBV13 with TRBJ2-1; D gene ambiguous. V was trimmed by 5 bases and J by 8 bases, leaving 10 bases between them. Germline lookup yields CDR1 PRHDT and CDR2 FYEKMQ (reference sequence). This CDR3 spans 12 amino acids. CDR3 bases: TGTGCCAGCAGCCCCCCGAAGGATGAGCAGTTCTTC. Protein: CASSPPKDEQFF.

The V call is TRBV7-9, the J call TRBJ2-7; D might be TRBD1 (5 bases). CDR3 size: 12 residues. Germline V gene lookup returns CDR1 SEHNR and CDR2 FQNEAQ (reference sequence). Trimming cost V 5 bases and J 6 bases, with 11 bases left between them. The CDR3 bases are TGTGCCAGCAGCGGCCAGGGTGGCGAGCAGTACTTC. The encoded protein is CASSGQGGEQYF. Complete variable domain (other parts from reference TRBV7-9 and TRBJ2-7): DTGVSQNPRHKITKRGQNVTFRCDPISEHNRLYWYRQTLGQGPEFLTYFQNEAQLEKSRLLSDRFSAERPKGSFSTLEIQRTEQGDSAMYLCASSGQGGEQYFGPGTRLTVT.

The chain couples TRBV7-9 to TRBJ1-1; D not certain. Germline lookup yields CDR1 SEHNR and CDR2 FQNEAQ (reference sequence). The CDR3 length is 16 residues. V shed 3 bases and J shed 0 bases, with 14 bases lying between them. The CDR3 sequence is CASSFWRFQLNTEAFF. In DNA form, the CDR3 reads TGTGCCAGCAGCTTCTGGAGGTTCCAACTGAACACTGAAGCTTTCTTT.

This rearrangement joins TRBV6-5 to TRBJ1-5; D might be TRBD1 (5 bases). Germline V gene sequence: CDR1 MNHEY, CDR2 SVGAGI. V was clipped by 5 bases and J by 11 bases, with 16 bases between them. The CDR3 runs to 13 residues. CDR3 in DNA: TGTGCCAGCAGTACCGGGGCCATCACGGCCCAGCATTTT. Its protein product is CASSTGAITAQHF.

The chain combines TRBV28 with TRBJ2-1; D is perhaps TRBD2 (6 bases). Trimming took off 10 bases at V and 5 bases at J, with 24 bases between the two ends. Looked up from germline, CDR1 is MDHEN and CDR2 is SYDVKM. This CDR3 region has 16 residues. The CDR3 loop is CATATSLAYRNNEQFF. The CDR3 coding sequence is TGTGCCACCGCCACCTCACTAGCTTACAGGAACAATGAGCAGTTCTTC.

This rearrangement joins TRBV29-1 to TRBJ2-7; D is ambiguous. V shed 4 bases and J shed 0 bases, with 10 bases lying between them. This CDR3 contains 13 residues. Germline loops: CDR1 SQVTM, CDR2 ANQGSEA. The CDR3 reads CSVAANPSYEQYF. The DNA of the CDR3 is TGCAGCGTTGCGGCGAATCCCTCCTACGAGCAGTACTTC.

V and J are TRBV7-2 and TRBJ2-2, with D unclear. Germline V gives CDR1 SGHTA, CDR2 FQGNSA. V was clipped by 7 bases and J by 0 bases, with 15 bases between them. The CDR3 spans 16 residues. Written as DNA, the CDR3 is TGTGCCAGCACCCCGACCGGGCCCGCGAACACCGGGGAGCTGTTTTTT. Protein: CASTPTGPANTGELFF.

This clone was counted once. The rearrangement joins TRBV28 to TRBJ2-1; D is unresolved. Germline CDR1 MDHEN, CDR2 SYDVKM. V dropped 4 bases and J dropped 6 bases, with 10 bases sitting between them. This CDR3 has 13 residues. DNA for the CDR3: TGTGCCAGCAGTTCCCTACGGACCAATGAGCAGTTCTTC. Protein product: CASSSLRTNEQFF.

The chain is built from TRBV5-6 and TRBJ2-7; TRBD1 matches 10 bases. The V gene's germline CDR1 is SGHDT and CDR2 YYEEEE. V gave up 3 bases and J gave up 6 bases; unmatched junction bases: 6. This CDR3 spans 14 amino acids. The CDR3 loop is CASSYTGTGAEQYF. CDR3 sequence (DNA): TGTGCCAGCAGCTACACCGGGACAGGGGCCGAGCAGTACTTC.

The CDR3 here is CASSHGQPTGELFF. CDR3 in DNA: TGCGCCAGCAGCCACGGACAGCCTACCGGGGAGCTGTTTTTT. This chain uses TRBV4-3 with TRBJ2-2; a weak D match, TRBD1 (6 bases). This CDR3 has 14 amino acids. From germline, CDR1 is LGHNA and CDR2 YSLEER. The V end was cut by 3 bases, the J end by 5 bases, with 10 bases between.

This clone was counted between two and nine times. The gene calls are TRBV19 and TRBJ1-2; perhaps TRBD1 as D (5 bases). V lost 3 bases, J lost 7 bases, and 15 bases lay in between. Germline lookup yields CDR1 LNHDA and CDR2 SQIVND (reference sequence). The CDR3 runs 14 residues. CDR3 bases: TGTGCCAGTAGTATTGGACACAACCTGCGTGGCTACACCTTC. Translated: CASSIGHNLRGYTF.

The V gene is TRBV7-8, the J gene TRBJ2-7; 7 bases are shared with TRBD1. CDR3 length equals 14 residues. Germline CDR1 is SGHVS and CDR2 is FQNEAQ. After removal of 5 bases from V and 3 bases from J, the junction contained 7 bases not matched to a gene. CDR3 sequence: CASSPRQGFYEQYF. The CDR3 nucleotides are TGTGCCAGCAGCCCGAGACAGGGCTTCTACGAGCAGTACTTC.

The V and J genes are TRBV4-3 and TRBJ1-1; D not resolved. The V end lost 0 bases, the J end lost 1 base, and 6 bases lay between the germline ends. Germline V CDR1 and CDR2: LGHNA, YSLEER. CDR3 length: 14 amino acids. The CDR3 DNA reads as TGCGCCAGCAGCCAAGATGGGGAGAACACTGAAGCTTTCTTT. Translated: CASSQDGENTEAFF.

The chain joins TRBV10-3 to TRBJ2-1; TRBD2 matches at 9 bases. Trimming took 1 base from V and 6 from J; bases not matched to a gene: 19. Per the germline V gene, CDR1 is ENHRY and CDR2 is SYGVKD. This CDR3 contains 20 residues. The CDR3 region is CAISEFFSGQAGGEGNEQFF. The CDR3 DNA sequence: TGTGCCATCAGTGAGTTTTTCTCGGGGCAAGCGGGAGGTGAGGGCAATGAGCAGTTCTTC.